The sequence of this T cell receptor (beta chain) was determined in a study of shared clonotypes between healthy human individuals. The DNA input per sorted-subset replicate PCR was roughly 0.2 ug, corresponding to 28,000 or so T cell genomes. Original data processing: ImmunoSEQ gave junction-only sequences without quality scores, so filtering differed. Here immunoSEQ multiplex PCR was the method, and the copy in TCRdb shows in-frame clones only, minus some. From that table come the V and J calls and clone size; the DNA was used to work out D and trimming. The table includes 2 million to 2.5 million clones, about 92% detected once. Trimming stripped 4 bases from V and 5 bases from J, with 15 bases between. Germline-derived CDR1 and CDR2 are PRHDT and FYEKMQ (reference sequence). There are 15 residues in the CDR3. CD45RO negativity and positive selection for CCR7 defined naive CD8 cells, a population that excluded terminally differentiated effector memory CD45RA+ cells.

The rearrangement joins TRBV13 to TRBJ1-5; D not resolved. The TCR comes from a man aged 18 to 29 in good health. Some clones in this sample may be carry-over from other donors' samples. The material sequenced was naive CD8+ T cells from PBMCs. CDR3 sequence (DNA): TGTGCCAGCAGCTCTTCCGTGAGTGCTGATCAGCCCCAGCATTTT. Residues: CASSSSVSADQPQHF.